Here is one TCR beta chain with its context. Sequencing used immunoSEQ multiplex PCR; TCRdb keeps in-frame clones, though not all of them. The data show 150,000 to 200,000 clones, around nine tenths seen once. The CDR3 consists of 15 residues. Per the germline V gene, CDR1 is MNHEY and CDR2 is SMNVEV (reference sequence). Deletions cut 2 bases from V and 1 base from J, with 11 bases between. These data originate in a study of blood T cell repertoires in COVID-19. The receptor was derived from a human donor in a cohort sampled during active COVID-19. The gene calls are TRBV27 and TRBJ1-2, with D uncertain. The sequenced sample was peripheral blood. The chain's CDR3 is CASSLGGRFNYGYTF. The CDR3 nucleotides read TGTGCCAGCAGTTTAGGAGGCCGGTTTAACTATGGCTACACCTTC.